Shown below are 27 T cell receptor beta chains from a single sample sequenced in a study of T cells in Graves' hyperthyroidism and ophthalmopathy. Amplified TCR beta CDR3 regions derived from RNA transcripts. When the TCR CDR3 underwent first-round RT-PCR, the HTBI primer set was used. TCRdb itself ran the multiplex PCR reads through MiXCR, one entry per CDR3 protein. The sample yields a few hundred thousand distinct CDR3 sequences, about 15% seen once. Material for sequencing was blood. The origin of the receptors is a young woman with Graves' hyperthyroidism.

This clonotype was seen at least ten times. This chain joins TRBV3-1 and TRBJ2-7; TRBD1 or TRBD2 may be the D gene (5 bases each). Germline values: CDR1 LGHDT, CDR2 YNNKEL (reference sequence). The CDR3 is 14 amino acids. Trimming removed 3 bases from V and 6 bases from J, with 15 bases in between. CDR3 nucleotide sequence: TGTGCCAGCAGCCATGAACAAGAGGGGACCGAGCAGTACTTC. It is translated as CASSHEQEGTEQYF.

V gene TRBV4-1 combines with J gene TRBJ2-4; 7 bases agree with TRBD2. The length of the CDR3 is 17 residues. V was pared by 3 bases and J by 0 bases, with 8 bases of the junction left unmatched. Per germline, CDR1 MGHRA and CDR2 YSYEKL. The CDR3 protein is CASSQGGNPIAKNIQYF. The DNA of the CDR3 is TGCGCCAGCAGCCAGGGGGGGAACCCCATAGCCAAAAACATTCAGTACTTC.

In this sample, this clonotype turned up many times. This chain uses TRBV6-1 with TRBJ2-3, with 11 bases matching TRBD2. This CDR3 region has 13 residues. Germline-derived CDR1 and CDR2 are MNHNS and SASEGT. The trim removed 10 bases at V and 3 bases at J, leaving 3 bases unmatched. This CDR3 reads CAIRTSGTDTQYF. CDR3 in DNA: TGTGCCATCAGGACTAGCGGGACAGATACGCAGTATTTT.

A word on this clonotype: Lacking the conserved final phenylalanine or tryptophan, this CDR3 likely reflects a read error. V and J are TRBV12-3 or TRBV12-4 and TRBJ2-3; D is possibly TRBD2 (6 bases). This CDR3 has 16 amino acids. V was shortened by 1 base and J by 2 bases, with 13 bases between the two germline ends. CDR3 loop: CASSLEAGWNTDTQYL. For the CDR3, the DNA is TGTGCCAGCAGTTTAGAGGCGGGGTGGAACACAGATACGCAGTATCTT.

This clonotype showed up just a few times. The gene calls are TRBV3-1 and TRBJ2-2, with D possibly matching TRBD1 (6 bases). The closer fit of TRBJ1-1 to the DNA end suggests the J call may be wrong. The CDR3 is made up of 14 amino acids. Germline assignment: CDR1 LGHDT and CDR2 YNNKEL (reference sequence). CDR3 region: CASSQDSGARGAFF. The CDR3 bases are TGTGCCAGCAGCCAAGACTCAGGGGCAAGGGGAGCTTTCTTT.

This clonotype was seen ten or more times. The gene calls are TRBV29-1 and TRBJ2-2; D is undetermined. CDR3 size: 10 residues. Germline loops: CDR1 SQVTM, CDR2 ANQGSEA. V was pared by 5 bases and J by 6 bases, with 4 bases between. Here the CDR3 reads CSVSAGELFF. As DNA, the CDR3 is TGCAGCGTTTCTGCCGGGGAGCTGTTTTTT.

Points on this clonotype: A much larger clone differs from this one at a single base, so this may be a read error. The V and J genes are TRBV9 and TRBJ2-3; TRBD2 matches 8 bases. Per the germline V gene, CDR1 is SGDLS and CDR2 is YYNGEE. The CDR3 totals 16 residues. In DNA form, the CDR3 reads TGTGCCAGCAGCTACCTTAGCGGGATTAGCTCAGATGCGCAGTATTTT. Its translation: CASSYLSGISSDAQYF.

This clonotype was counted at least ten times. The CDR3 DNA reads as TGTGCCACCCGCCGACCGGGACTAGCGAATAATGAGCAGTTCTTC. It specifies CATRRPGLANNEQFF. The chain couples TRBV12-3 or TRBV12-4 to TRBJ2-1; TRBD2 agrees at 10 bases. J was trimmed by 7 bases and V by 10 bases; bases with no gene match: 13. The CDR3 length is 15 residues.

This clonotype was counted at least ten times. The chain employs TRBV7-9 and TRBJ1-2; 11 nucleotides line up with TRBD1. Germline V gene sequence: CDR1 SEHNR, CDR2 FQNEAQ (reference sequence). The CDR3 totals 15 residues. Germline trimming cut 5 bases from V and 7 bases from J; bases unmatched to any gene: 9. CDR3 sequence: CASSGKDRGLSGYTF. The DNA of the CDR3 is TGTGCCAGCAGCGGGAAGGACAGGGGGCTATCTGGCTACACCTTC. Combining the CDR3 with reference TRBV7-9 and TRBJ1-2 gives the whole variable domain DTGVSQNPRHKITKRGQNVTFRCDPISEHNRLYWYRQTLGQGPEFLTYFQNEAQLEKSRLLSDRFSAERPKGSFSTLEIQRTEQGDSAMYLCASSGKDRGLSGYTFGSGTRLTVV.

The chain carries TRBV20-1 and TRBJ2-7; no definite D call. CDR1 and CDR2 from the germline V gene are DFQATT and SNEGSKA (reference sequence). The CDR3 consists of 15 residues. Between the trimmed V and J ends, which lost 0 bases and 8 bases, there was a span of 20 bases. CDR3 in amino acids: CSARDLSRGVRQQYF. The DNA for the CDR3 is TGCAGTGCTAGAGATCTGAGTCGCGGAGTACGCCAGCAGTACTTC.

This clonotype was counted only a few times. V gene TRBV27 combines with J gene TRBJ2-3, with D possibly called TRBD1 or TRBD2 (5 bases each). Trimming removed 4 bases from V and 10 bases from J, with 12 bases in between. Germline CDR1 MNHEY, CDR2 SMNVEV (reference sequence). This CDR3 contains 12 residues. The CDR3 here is CASSSTRGAQYF. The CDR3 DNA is TGTGCCAGCAGTTCAACCCGAGGGGCGCAGTATTTT.

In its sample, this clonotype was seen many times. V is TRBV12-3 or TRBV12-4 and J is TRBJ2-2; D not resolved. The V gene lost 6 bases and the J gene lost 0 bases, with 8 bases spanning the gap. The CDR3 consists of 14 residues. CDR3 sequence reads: CASSVFPNTGELFF. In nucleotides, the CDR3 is TGTGCCAGCAGCGTTTTCCCGAACACCGGGGAGCTGTTTTTT.

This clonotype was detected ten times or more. The CDR3 protein is CASLPQAGGPWEQYF. The CDR3 nucleotides read TGTGCCAGCCTCCCCCAAGCGGGAGGGCCGTGGGAGCAGTACTTC. The chain couples TRBV12-3 or TRBV12-4 to TRBJ2-7; 10 bases are a match to TRBD2. Trimming at V came to 8 bases and at J to 7 bases, leaving 14 bases not matched to a gene. The CDR3 is 15 amino acids.

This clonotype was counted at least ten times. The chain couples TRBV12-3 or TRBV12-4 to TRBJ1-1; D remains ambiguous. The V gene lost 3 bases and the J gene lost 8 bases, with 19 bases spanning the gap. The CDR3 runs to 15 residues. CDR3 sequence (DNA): TGTGCCAGCAGTTTGTCCGCGGTCGGCGAAAAGGAAGCTTTCTTT. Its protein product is CASSLSAVGEKEAFF.

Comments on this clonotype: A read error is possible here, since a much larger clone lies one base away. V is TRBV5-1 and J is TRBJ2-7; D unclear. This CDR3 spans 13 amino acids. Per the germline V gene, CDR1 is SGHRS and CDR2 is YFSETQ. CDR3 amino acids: CVNQAGTIYEQYF. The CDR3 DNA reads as TGCGTCAACCAGGCTGGAACAATATACGAGCAGTACTTC.

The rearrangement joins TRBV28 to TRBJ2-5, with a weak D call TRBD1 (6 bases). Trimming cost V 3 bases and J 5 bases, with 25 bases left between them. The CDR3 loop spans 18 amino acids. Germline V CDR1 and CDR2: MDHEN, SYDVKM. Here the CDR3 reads CASSLPWGLWTNPETQYF. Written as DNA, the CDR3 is TGTGCCAGCAGTTTGCCATGGGGGCTGTGGACAAATCCTGAGACCCAGTACTTC. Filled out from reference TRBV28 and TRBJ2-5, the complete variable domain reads DVKVTQSSRYLVKRTGEKVFLECVQDMDHENMFWYRQDPGLGLRLIYFSYDVKMKEKGDIPEGYSVSREKKERFSLILESASTNQTSMYLCASSLPWGLWTNPETQYFGPGTRLLVL.

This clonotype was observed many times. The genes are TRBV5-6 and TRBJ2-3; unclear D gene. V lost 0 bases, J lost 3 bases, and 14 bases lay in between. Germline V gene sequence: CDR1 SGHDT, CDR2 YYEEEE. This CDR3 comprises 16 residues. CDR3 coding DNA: TGTGCCAGCAGCTTGGAGAGAATGCCCTCTACAGATACGCAGTATTTT. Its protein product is CASSLERMPSTDTQYF.

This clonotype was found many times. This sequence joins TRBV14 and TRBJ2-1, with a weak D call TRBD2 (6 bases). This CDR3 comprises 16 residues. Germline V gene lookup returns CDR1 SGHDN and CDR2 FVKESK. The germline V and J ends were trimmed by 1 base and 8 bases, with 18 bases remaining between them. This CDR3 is CASSQAGGLGVDEQFF. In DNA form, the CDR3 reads TGTGCCAGCAGCCAAGCAGGAGGGCTGGGGGTTGATGAGCAGTTCTTC.

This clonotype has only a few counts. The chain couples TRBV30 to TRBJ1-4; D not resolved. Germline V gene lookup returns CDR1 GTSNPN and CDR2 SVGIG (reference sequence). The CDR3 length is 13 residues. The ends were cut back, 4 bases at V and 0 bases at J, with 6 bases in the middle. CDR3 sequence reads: CAWIPTTNEKLFF. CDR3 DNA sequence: TGTGCCTGGATCCCTACAACTAATGAAAAACTGTTTTTT.

For the CDR3, the DNA is TGTGCCACCAGCAGAGGACAGGGAGTCGGAGCCAAAAACATTCAGTACTTC. Protein: CATSRGQGVGAKNIQYF. The chain is built from TRBV15 and TRBJ2-4; 7 positions match TRBD1. The CDR3 totals 17 residues. Losses at the gene ends were 1 base for V and 0 bases for J; bases not matched to a gene: 6. Germline values: CDR1 LNHNV, CDR2 YYDKDF (reference sequence). Full variable domain (missing parts from reference TRBV15 and TRBJ2-4): DAMVIQNPRYQVTQFGKPVTLSCSQTLNHNVMYWYQQKSSQAPKLLFHYYDKDFNNEADTPDNFQSRRPNTSFCFLDIRSPGLGDTAMYLCATSRGQGVGAKNIQYFGAGTRLSVL.

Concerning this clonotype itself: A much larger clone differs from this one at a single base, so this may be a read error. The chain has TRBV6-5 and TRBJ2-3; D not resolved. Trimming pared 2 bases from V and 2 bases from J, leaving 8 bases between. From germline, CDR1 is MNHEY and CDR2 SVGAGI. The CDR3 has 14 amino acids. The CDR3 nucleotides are TGTGCCAGCAGTTACCTGCCAGCCACAGATACGCAGTATTTT. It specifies CASSYLPATDTQYF.

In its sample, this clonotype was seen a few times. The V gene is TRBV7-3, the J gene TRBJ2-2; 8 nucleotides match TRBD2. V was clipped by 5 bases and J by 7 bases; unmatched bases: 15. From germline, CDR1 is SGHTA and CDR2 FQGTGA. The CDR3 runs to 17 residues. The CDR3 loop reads CASSPRAGGYQGGELFF. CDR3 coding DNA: TGTGCCAGCAGCCCTCGGGCGGGAGGATATCAAGGCGGGGAGCTGTTTTTT.

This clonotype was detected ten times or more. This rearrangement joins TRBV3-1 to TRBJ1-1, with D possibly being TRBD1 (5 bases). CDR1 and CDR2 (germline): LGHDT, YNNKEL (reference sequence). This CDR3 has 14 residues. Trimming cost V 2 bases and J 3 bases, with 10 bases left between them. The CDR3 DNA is TGTGCCAGCAGCCAATCCGGAGGGGACACTGAAGCTTTCTTT. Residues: CASSQSGGDTEAFF.

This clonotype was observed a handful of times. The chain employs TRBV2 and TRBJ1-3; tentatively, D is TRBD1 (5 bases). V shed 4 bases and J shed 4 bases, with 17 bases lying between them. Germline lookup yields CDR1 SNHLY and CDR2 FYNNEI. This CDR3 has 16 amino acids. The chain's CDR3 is CASSGDVAGLGNTIYF. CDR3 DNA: TGTGCCAGCAGTGGGGACGTGGCGGGGCTGGGAAACACCATATATTTT.

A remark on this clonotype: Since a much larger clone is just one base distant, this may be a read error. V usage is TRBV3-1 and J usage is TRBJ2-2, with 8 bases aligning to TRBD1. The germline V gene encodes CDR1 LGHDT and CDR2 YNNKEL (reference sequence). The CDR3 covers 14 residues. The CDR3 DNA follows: TGTGCCAGCAGGCAAGCAGGGGGCGCCGGGGAGCTGTTTTTT. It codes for CASRQAGGAGELFF.

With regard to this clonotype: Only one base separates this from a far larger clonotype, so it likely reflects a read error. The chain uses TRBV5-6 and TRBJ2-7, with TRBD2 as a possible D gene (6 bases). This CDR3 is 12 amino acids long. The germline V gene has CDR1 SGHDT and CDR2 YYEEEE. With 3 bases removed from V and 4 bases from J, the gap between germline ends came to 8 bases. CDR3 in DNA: TGTGCCAGCAGCTGGGGACTTTACGAGCAGTACTTC. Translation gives CASSWGLYEQYF.

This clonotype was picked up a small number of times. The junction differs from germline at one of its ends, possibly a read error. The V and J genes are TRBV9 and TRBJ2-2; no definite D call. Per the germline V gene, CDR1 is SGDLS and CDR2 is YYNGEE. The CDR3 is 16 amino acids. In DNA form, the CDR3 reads TGTGCCAGCAGCGTAGACCCCACTTCGAACGCCGGGGAGCTGTTTTTT. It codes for CASSVDPTSNAGELFF.